These 14 T cell receptor beta chains share one sample of origin, sequenced in a study of T cells in Graves' hyperthyroidism and ophthalmopathy. The CDR3 regions of TCR beta were amplified from RNA transcripts. The TCR CDR3 was amplified in a first-round RT-PCR using the HTBI primer set. TCRdb ran MiXCR on the multiplex PCR reads and lists one entry per CDR3 protein. The sample lists 400,000 to 500,000 distinct CDR3 sequences; approximately 15% were seen once. Sequencing input: blood. These TCRs come from a man aged 18-30 years with Graves' ophthalmopathy.

This clonotype has at least ten counts. CDR3: CASSDYNAEAFF. The CDR3 DNA reads TGTGCCAGCAGTGATTACAATGCTGAAGCTTTCTTT. V and J are TRBV2 and TRBJ1-1; D gene uncertain. The CDR3 runs 12 residues. Trimming shortened V by 3 bases and J by 6 bases, and 8 bases separated the two germline ends. Germline loops: CDR1 SNHLY, CDR2 FYNNEI. Based on the CDR3 plus reference TRBV2 and TRBJ1-1, the full variable domain is EPEVTQTPSHQVTQMGQEVILRCVPISNHLYFYWYRQILGQKVEFLVSFYNNEISEKSEIFDDQFSVERPDGSNFTLKIRSTKLEDSAMYFCASSDYNAEAFFGQGTRLTVV.

V gene TRBV5-1 combines with J gene TRBJ2-5, with 9 bases identical to TRBD2. The CDR3 contains 17 residues. V shed 4 bases, J shed 0 bases, and the junction held 10 bases outside the gene matches. Germline loops: CDR1 SGHRS, CDR2 YFSETQ. The CDR3 sequence: CASSRNPASGDQETQYF. CDR3 nucleotide sequence: TGCGCCAGCAGCCGAAACCCGGCTAGCGGGGACCAAGAGACCCAGTACTTC.

The table lists this clonotype with many counts. The chain has TRBV2 and TRBJ2-7, with 13 bases fitting TRBD2. The CDR3 has 13 residues. Per the germline V gene, CDR1 is SNHLY and CDR2 is FYNNEI. The V gene end was trimmed by 4 bases and the J gene end by 11 bases; junction bases not matched to a gene: 5. The CDR3 bases are TGTGCCAGCAGTGGGCGACTAGCGGGGGGCGAGTACTTC. It codes for CASSGRLAGGEYF.

The chain links TRBV27 to TRBJ2-2, with unresolved D. Trimming took 4 bases from V and 2 from J, leaving 5 bases between them. Germline V gene data show CDR1 as MNHEY and CDR2 as SMNVEV (reference sequence). This CDR3 is 13 amino acids long. DNA of the CDR3: TGTGCCAGCAGTTGGGGAAACACCGGGGAGCTGTTTTTT. Protein product: CASSWGNTGELFF.

This clonotype was detected many times. The chain has TRBV30 and TRBJ2-7; no firm D call. Germline CDR1 reads GTSNPN; CDR2 reads SVGIG (reference sequence). V lost 0 bases and J 3 bases, leaving 15 bases between the germline ends. The CDR3 has 15 amino acids. This CDR3 reads CAWSVGGEELYEQYF. DNA for the CDR3: TGTGCCTGGAGTGTAGGTGGAGAGGAGCTCTACGAGCAGTACTTC.

This clonotype turned up a few times. In DNA, the CDR3 is TGTGCCAGCAGCTACGGACCTGCTGAAGCTTTCTTT. This sequence encodes CASSYGPAEAFF. The V gene is TRBV7-9, the J gene TRBJ1-1; D gene ambiguous. The V and J ends lost 4 bases and 6 bases respectively, with 9 bases between them. The CDR3 totals 12 residues. Germline lookup yields CDR1 SEHNR and CDR2 FQNEAQ (reference sequence).

Many counts were recorded for this clonotype. The chain has TRBV2 and TRBJ2-5, with 9 bases aligning to TRBD2. The V gene's germline CDR1 is SNHLY and CDR2 FYNNEI. This CDR3 region has 15 residues. The J segment lost 5 bases and the V segment lost 0 bases, leaving 4 bases of the junction unmatched. CDR3 protein: CASSEARGGGETQYF. CDR3 nucleotides: TGTGCCAGCAGTGAAGCGCGGGGGGGCGGTGAGACCCAGTACTTC.

This clonotype was seen repeatedly, ten times or more. This chain uses TRBV20-1 with TRBJ1-6, with 9 bases matching TRBD1. The V and J ends lost 3 bases and 9 bases, in that order; junction bases with no gene match: 6. The CDR3 spans 14 residues. Germline CDR1 DFQATT, CDR2 SNEGSKA (reference sequence). In DNA, the CDR3 is TGCAGTGCTAGTAGGCCGGGACAGGGTTCACCCCTCCACTTT. Its protein product is CSASRPGQGSPLHF.

On this clonotype itself: A much larger clonotype is one base distant, so this may be a read error. V and J are TRBV12-3 or TRBV12-4 and TRBJ2-6; 7 bases map to TRBD1. CDR3 size: 17 residues. The CDR3 here is CASSFGTVFSGANVPTF. CDR3 sequence (DNA): TGTGCCAGCAGTTTCGGGACAGTCTTCTCTGGGGCCAACGTCCCGACTTTC.

A few counts support this clonotype. The chain has TRBV19 and TRBJ2-7; the match to TRBD1 covers 7 bases. This CDR3 comprises 15 residues. J lost 0 bases, V lost 3 bases, and 5 bases had no gene match. The V gene's germline CDR1 is LNHDA and CDR2 SQIVND (reference sequence). This CDR3 reads CASSIETGSSYEQYF. The CDR3 bases are TGTGCCAGTAGTATCGAGACAGGGAGCTCCTACGAGCAGTACTTC.

This clonotype was counted many times. The chain couples TRBV7-3 to TRBJ2-1; D gene unclear. Trimming pared 4 bases from V and 8 bases from J, leaving 12 bases between. This CDR3 has 13 residues. Germline V lookup: CDR1 SGHTA, CDR2 FQGTGA. As DNA, the CDR3 is TGTGCCAGCAGCTCATTCAACGAGGATGAGCAGTTCTTC. Amino acid sequence: CASSSFNEDEQFF.

This clonotype was observed many times. The chain joins TRBV27 to TRBJ1-1, with D hard to call. Germline CDR1 MNHEY, CDR2 SMNVEV (reference sequence). Trimming removed 2 bases at V and 0 bases at J, with 10 bases between. This CDR3 contains 15 residues. CDR3 DNA sequence: TGTGCCAGCAGTTTAAGTCCCAGTTTGAACACTGAAGCTTTCTTT. As protein: CASSLSPSLNTEAFF.

The chain recombines TRBV10-2 with TRBJ1-2; 11 bases map to TRBD1. The CDR3 loop spans 16 amino acids. V was clipped by 0 bases and J by 6 bases; unmatched bases: 6. The germline V gene has CDR1 WSHSY and CDR2 SAAADI. CDR3 region: CASSESGTGGIDGYTF. Here the CDR3 DNA reads TGCGCCAGCAGTGAGTCAGGGACAGGGGGTATCGATGGCTACACCTTC.

CDR3 sequence reads: CSARDLAGGDQETQYF. In DNA, the CDR3 is TGCAGTGCTAGAGATCTGGCGGGAGGGGACCAAGAGACCCAGTACTTC. The chain carries TRBV20-1 and TRBJ2-5; the match to TRBD2 covers 9 bases. The CDR3 length is 16 residues. With 0 bases clipped from V and 0 bases from J, the junction kept 5 bases outside the gene matches. Germline V gives CDR1 DFQATT, CDR2 SNEGSKA (reference sequence).